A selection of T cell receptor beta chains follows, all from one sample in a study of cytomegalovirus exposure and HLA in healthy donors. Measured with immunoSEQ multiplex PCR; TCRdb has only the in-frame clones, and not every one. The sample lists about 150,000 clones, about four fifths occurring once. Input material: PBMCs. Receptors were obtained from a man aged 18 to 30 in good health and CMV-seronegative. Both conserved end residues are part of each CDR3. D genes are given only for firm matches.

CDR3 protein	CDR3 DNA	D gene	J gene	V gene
CASSRGGEETQYF	TGCGCCAGCAGCAGGGGGGGGGAAGAGACCCAGTACTTC	.	TRBJ2-5	TRBV5-1
CASNLQGAGELFF	TGTGCCTCGAACTTACAGGGGGCCGGGGAGCTGTTTTTT	TRBD1	TRBJ2-2	TRBV19
CASSGVGANVLTF	TGTGCCTCCAGCGGGGTCGGGGCCAACGTCCTGACTTTC	TRBD2	TRBJ2-6	TRBV30
CASSTKTSGNYEQYF	TGTGCCAGCAGTACCAAGACTAGCGGGAACTACGAGCAGTACTTC	TRBD2	TRBJ2-7	TRBV6-5
CATSPSLENTQYF	TGTGCCACCAGCCCCAGCCTAGAAAATACGCAGTATTTT	.	TRBJ2-3	TRBV15
CASSPPWTGCTGELFF	TGTGCCAGCAGCCCCCCTTGGACAGGTTGCACCGGGGAGCTGTTTTTT	TRBD1	TRBJ2-2	TRBV7-2
CAFTGQGAQDTEAFF	TGTGCCTTTACGGGACAGGGGGCGCAGGACACTGAAGCTTTCTTT	TRBD1	TRBJ1-1	TRBV30
CASSWRGAGELFF	TGTGCCAGCAGCTGGCGGGGGGCCGGGGAGCTGTTTTTT	TRBD2	TRBJ2-2	TRBV7-3
CASSVGGTGVNEQFF	TGTGCCAGCAGCGTAGGAGGGACAGGGGTCAATGAGCAGTTCTTC	TRBD1	TRBJ2-1	TRBV9
CASSLIGGGQTDTQYF	TGTGCCAGCAGCTTGATCGGCGGGGGGCAGACAGATACGCAGTATTTT	TRBD2	TRBJ2-3	TRBV5-6
CASSPGGENYGYTF	TGTGCCAGCAGCCCCGGGGGGGAGAACTATGGCTACACCTTC	.	TRBJ1-2	TRBV6-4